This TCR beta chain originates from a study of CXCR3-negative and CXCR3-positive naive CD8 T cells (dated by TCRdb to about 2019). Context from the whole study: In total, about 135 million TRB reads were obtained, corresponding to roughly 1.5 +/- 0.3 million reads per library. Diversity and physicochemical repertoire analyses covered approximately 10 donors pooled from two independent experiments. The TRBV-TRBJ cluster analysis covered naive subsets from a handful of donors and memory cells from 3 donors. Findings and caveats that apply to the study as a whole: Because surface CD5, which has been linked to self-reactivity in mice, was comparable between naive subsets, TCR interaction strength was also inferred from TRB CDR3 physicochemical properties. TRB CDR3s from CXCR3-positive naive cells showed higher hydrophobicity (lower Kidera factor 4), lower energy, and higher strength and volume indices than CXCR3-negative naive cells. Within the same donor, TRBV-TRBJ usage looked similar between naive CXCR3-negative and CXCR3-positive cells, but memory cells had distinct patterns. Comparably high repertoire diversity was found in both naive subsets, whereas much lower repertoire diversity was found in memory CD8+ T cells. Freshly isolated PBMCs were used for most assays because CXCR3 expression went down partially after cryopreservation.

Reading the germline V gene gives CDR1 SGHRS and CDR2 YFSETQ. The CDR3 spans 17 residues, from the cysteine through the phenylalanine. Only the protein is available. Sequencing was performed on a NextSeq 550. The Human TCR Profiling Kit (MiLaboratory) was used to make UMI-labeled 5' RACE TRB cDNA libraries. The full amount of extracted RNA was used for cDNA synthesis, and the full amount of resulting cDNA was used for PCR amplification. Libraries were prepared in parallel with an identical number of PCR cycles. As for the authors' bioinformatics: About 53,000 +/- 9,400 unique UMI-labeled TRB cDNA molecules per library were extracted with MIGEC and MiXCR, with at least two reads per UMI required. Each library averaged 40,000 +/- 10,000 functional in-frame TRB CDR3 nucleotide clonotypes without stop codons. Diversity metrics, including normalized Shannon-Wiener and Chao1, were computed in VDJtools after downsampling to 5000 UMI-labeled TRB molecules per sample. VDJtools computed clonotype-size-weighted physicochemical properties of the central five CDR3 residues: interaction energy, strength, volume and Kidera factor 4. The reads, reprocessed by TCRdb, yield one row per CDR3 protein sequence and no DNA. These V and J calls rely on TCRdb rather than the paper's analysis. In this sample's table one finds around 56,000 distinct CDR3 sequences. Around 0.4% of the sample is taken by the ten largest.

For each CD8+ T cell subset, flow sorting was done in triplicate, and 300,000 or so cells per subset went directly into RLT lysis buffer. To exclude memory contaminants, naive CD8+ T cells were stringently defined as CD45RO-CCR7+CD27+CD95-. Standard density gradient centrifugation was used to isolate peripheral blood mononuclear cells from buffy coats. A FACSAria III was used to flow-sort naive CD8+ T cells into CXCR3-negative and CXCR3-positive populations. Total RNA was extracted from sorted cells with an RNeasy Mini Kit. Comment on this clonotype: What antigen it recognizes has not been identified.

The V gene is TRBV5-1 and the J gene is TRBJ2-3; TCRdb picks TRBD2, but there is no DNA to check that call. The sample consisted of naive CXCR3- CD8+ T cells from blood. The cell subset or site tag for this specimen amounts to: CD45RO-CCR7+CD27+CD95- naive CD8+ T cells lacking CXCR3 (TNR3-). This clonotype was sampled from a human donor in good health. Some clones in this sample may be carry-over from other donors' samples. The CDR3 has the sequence CASSPPAGQPAADTQYF.